The 17 T cell receptor beta chains below all came from one sample that was sequenced in a study of T cells in localized non-small cell lung cancer. Repertoires were generated with immunoSEQ multiplex PCR, while TCRdb's copy carries only in-frame clones and drops some. The repertoire holds under 25,000 clones, 89% seen once, with roughly a fifth in the top ten. The input for sequencing was peripheral blood, taken before any cancer treatment. Receptors were obtained from a man between 35 and 75 years old with stage I squamous cell lung carcinoma.

The V gene is TRBV5-6, the J gene TRBJ1-1; possibly TRBD1 for D (6 bases). The CDR3 loop spans 13 amino acids. CDR1 and CDR2 from the germline V gene are SGHDT and YYEEEE. Trimming took 6 bases from V and 7 from J, leaving 16 bases between them. The CDR3 region has the DNA TGTGCCAGCACCAGCGGGGGCGTCCGTGAAGCTTTCTTT. It translates to CASTSGGVREAFF.

This chain connects TRBV28 to TRBJ2-7; a possible D gene is TRBD2 (6 bases). From germline, CDR1 is MDHEN and CDR2 SYDVKM. This CDR3 is built from 14 residues. Trimming left V 5 bases short and J 4 bases short, with 15 bases between. In nucleotides, the CDR3 is TGTGCCAGCAGTCCCGGGACTGGTTTGTACGAGCAGTACTTC. Encoded protein: CASSPGTGLYEQYF.

The chain uses TRBV5-1 and TRBJ1-2; 10 bases line up with TRBD1. This CDR3 has 15 amino acids. Trimming at V came to 2 bases and at J to 3 bases, leaving 4 bases not matched to a gene. Germline V gene lookup returns CDR1 SGHRS and CDR2 YFSETQ. The DNA of the CDR3 is TGCGCCAGCAGCTTCTCGGGGACAGGGGACTATGGCTACACCTTC. It yields the protein CASSFSGTGDYGYTF.

The chain combines TRBV7-9 with TRBJ1-2, with D tentatively TRBD1 (5 bases). The CDR3 consists of 13 residues. CDR1 is SEHNR, CDR2 FQNEAQ, per germline (reference sequence). Trimming shortened V by 4 bases and J by 8 bases, and 14 bases separated the two germline ends. The CDR3 coding sequence is TGTGCCAGCAGCTCCGGGACTATGGAGGGCTACACCTTC. Residues: CASSSGTMEGYTF.

The V gene is TRBV30, the J gene TRBJ1-1; D is possibly TRBD1 (5 bases). V dropped 8 bases and J dropped 4 bases, with 17 bases sitting between them. This CDR3 has 13 amino acids. In germline, CDR1 is GTSNPN, CDR2 SVGIG (reference sequence). The CDR3 DNA sequence: TGTGCCGGAACCGAACGGGGGAGCACTGAAGCTTTCTTT. Residues: CAGTERGSTEAFF.

The rearrangement links TRBV7-3 to TRBJ1-6; TRBD1 agrees at 8 bases. The ends lost 6 bases at V and 7 bases at J; junction bases unmatched: 2. This CDR3 region has 13 residues. CDR1 and CDR2 (germline): SGHTA, FQGTGA. The CDR3 region has the DNA TGTGCCAGCAGTTACAGGGGGAATTCACCCCTCCACTTT. Protein sequence: CASSYRGNSPLHF.

The V gene is TRBV4-2, the J gene TRBJ1-1, with 7 positions matching TRBD1. Germline CDR1 and CDR2: LGHNA and YNFKEQ. The V gene end was trimmed by 4 bases and the J gene end by 6 bases; junction bases not matched to a gene: 2. The CDR3 consists of 12 residues. CDR3 region: CASSPGTAEAFF. In DNA, the CDR3 is TGTGCCAGCAGCCCCGGGACAGCTGAAGCTTTCTTT.

The gene calls are TRBV5-1 and TRBJ1-4; D not certain. This CDR3 spans 13 amino acids. The V end lost 4 bases, the J end lost 2 bases, and 6 bases lay between the germline ends. The germline gives CDR1 SGHRS, CDR2 YFSETQ. The CDR3 loop reads CASSPETNEKLFF. The DNA of the CDR3 is TGCGCCAGCAGCCCCGAGACTAATGAAAAACTGTTTTTT.

This clone came up once. The gene calls are TRBV29-1 and TRBJ2-7; possible D gene TRBD2, 7 bases. Germline CDR1 reads SQVTM; CDR2 reads ANQGSEA. Deletions cut 7 bases from V and 3 bases from J, with 16 bases between. CDR3 size: 13 residues. The CDR3 sequence: CSAAIGGGYEQYF. The DNA for the CDR3 is TGCAGCGCCGCGATAGGGGGGGGCTACGAGCAGTACTTC.

CDR3 DNA: TGTGCCAGCAGTTCTACACAGAAAAACACAGATACGCAGTATTTT. It is translated as CASSSTQKNTDTQYF. This chain links TRBV27 with TRBJ2-3, with D unresolved. V lost 4 bases, J lost 2 bases, and 13 bases lay in between. The V gene's germline CDR1 is MNHEY and CDR2 SMNVEV (reference sequence). The CDR3 has 15 residues.

The chain links TRBV13 to TRBJ1-1; D gene ambiguous. V gave up 5 bases and J gave up 0 bases, with 7 bases separating them. This CDR3 has 13 amino acids. The germline V gene encodes CDR1 PRHDT and CDR2 FYEKMQ (reference sequence). In DNA form, the CDR3 reads TGTGCCAGCAGCATCAGACTGAACACTGAAGCTTTCTTT. This encodes CASSIRLNTEAFF. The full variable domain, completed using reference TRBV13 and TRBJ1-1, is AAGVIQSPRHLIKEKRETATLKCYPIPRHDTVYWYQQGPGQDPQFLISFYEKMQSDKGSIPDRFSAQQFSDYHSELNMSSLELGDSALYFCASSIRLNTEAFFGQGTRLTVV.

This chain uses TRBV14 with TRBJ2-3; TRBD2 aligns across 9 bases. Trimming cost V 0 bases and J 5 bases; bases outside gene matches: 3. This CDR3 has 15 amino acids. Germline CDR1 SGHDN, CDR2 FVKESK. CDR3 amino acids: CASSQEHSGGDTQYF. The CDR3 DNA reads TGTGCCAGCAGCCAAGAACATAGCGGGGGAGATACGCAGTATTTT.

V is TRBV14 and J is TRBJ2-4; D is unclear. Germline assignment: CDR1 SGHDN and CDR2 FVKESK. Deletions cut 0 bases from V and 10 bases from J, with 13 bases between. The CDR3 runs to 14 residues. The CDR3 sequence: CASSQDLWQPIQYF. CDR3 nucleotides: TGTGCCAGCAGCCAAGATTTGTGGCAGCCAATTCAGTACTTC.

CDR3 residues: CASSPDRGTEAFF. In nucleotides, the CDR3 is TGTGCCAGCAGCCCTGACAGGGGCACTGAAGCTTTCTTT. The V and J genes are TRBV27 and TRBJ1-1, with 8 nucleotides matching TRBD1. The CDR3 runs 13 residues. Looked up from germline, CDR1 is MNHEY and CDR2 is SMNVEV (reference sequence). Trimming cost V 6 bases and J 4 bases; bases outside gene matches: 4.

V gene TRBV9 combines with J gene TRBJ2-7, with D unclear. The CDR3 spans 12 residues. With 0 bases removed from V and 7 bases from J, the gap between germline ends came to 8 bases. Germline-derived CDR1 and CDR2 are SGDLS and YYNGEE. CDR3 in DNA: TGTGCCAGCAGCGTAGCTCCGGAAGAGCAGTACTTC. It yields the protein CASSVAPEEQYF.

The chain combines TRBV11-2 with TRBJ1-2; 7 bases agree with TRBD1. J was trimmed by 6 bases and V by 4 bases; bases with no gene match: 8. The germline gives CDR1 SGHAT, CDR2 FQNNGV. The CDR3 has 14 amino acids. In nucleotides, the CDR3 is TGTGCCAGCAGCTCCGGGACAGCCCTCCATGGCTACACCTTC. It codes for CASSSGTALHGYTF.

The chain uses TRBV15 and TRBJ1-2; tentative D call: TRBD1 (6 bases). The V gene lost 5 bases and the J gene lost 4 bases, with 14 bases spanning the gap. The germline gives CDR1 LNHNV, CDR2 YYDKDF (reference sequence). This CDR3 region has 14 residues. The DNA of the CDR3 is TGTGCCACCAGCGGGGGCACAGGTGGCTATGGCTACACCTTC. As protein: CATSGGTGGYGYTF.